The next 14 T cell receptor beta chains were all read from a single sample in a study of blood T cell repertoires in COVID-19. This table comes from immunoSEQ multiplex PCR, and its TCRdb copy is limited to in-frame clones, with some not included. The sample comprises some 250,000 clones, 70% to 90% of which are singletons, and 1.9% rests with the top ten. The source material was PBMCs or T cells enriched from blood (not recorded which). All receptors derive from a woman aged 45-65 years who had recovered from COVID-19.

This CDR3 reads CASSPGQSYEQYF. In nucleotides, the CDR3 is TGTGCCAGCAGCCCGGGACAGTCCTACGAGCAGTACTTC. This sequence joins TRBV13 and TRBJ2-7; 7 bases are shared with TRBD1. Trimming at V came to 5 bases and at J to 1 base, leaving 2 bases not matched to a gene. Germline V gives CDR1 PRHDT, CDR2 FYEKMQ (reference sequence). CDR3 length: 13 amino acids.

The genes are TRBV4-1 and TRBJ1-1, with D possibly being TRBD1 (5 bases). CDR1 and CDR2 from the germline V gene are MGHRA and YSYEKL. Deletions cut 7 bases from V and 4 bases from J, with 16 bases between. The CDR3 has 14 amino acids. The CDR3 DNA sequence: TGCGCCAGCACCCCGACAGTCACAATCACTGAAGCTTTCTTT. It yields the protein CASTPTVTITEAFF.

The CDR3 sequence: CASSHYTGTGNYNEQFF. CDR3 sequence (DNA): TGTGCCAGCAGCCACTATACCGGGACAGGGAACTACAATGAGCAGTTCTTC. The rearrangement links TRBV14 to TRBJ2-1, with TRBD1 matching over 9 bases. This CDR3 region has 17 residues. V shed 3 bases and J 3 bases; nucleotides not matched to a gene: 9. Germline values: CDR1 SGHDN, CDR2 FVKESK.

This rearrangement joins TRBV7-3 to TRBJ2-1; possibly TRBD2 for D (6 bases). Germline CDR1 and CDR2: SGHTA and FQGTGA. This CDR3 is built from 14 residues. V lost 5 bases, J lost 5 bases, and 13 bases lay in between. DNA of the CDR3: TGTGCCAGCAGCACAACTGGAGGGGACAATGAGCAGTTCTTC. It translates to CASSTTGGDNEQFF.

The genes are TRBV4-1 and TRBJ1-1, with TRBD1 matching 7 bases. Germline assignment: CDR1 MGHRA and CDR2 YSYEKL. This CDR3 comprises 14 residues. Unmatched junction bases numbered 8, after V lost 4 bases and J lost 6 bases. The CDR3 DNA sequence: TGCGCCAGCAGCCGGACAGGAAGGGGACCTGAAGCTTTCTTT. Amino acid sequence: CASSRTGRGPEAFF.

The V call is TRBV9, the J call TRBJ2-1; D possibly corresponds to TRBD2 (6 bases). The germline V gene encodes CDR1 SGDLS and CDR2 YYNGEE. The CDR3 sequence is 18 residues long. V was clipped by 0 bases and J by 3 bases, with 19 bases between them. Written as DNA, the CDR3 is TGTGCCAGCAGCGTAGACTTGCAGCCCGGGACTGGCTACAATGAGCAGTTCTTC. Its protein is CASSVDLQPGTGYNEQFF.

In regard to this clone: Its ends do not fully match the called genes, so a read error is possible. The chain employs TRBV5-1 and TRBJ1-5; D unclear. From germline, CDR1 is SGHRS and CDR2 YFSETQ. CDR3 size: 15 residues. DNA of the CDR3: TGCGCCAGCAACTTGATCGGGGTGAGCAATCAGCCCCAGCATTTT. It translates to CASNLIGVSNQPQHF. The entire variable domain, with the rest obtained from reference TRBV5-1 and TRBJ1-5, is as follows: KAGVTQTPRYLIKTRGQQVTLSCSPISGHRSVSWYQQTPGQGLQFLFEYFSETQRNKGNFPGRFSGRQFSNSRSEMNVSTLELGDSALYLCASNLIGVSNQPQHFGDGTRLSIL.

The CDR3, as DNA: TGTGCCAGCAGCCTTGGACTAGCGGGAGTGCCGGCCCAAGAGACCCAGTACTTC. This gives the protein CASSLGLAGVPAQETQYF. The chain joins TRBV7-8 to TRBJ2-5; TRBD2 matches at 13 bases. Germline-derived CDR1 and CDR2 are SGHVS and FQNEAQ. The CDR3 is 18 amino acids. J was trimmed by 1 base and V by 5 bases; bases with no gene match: 10.

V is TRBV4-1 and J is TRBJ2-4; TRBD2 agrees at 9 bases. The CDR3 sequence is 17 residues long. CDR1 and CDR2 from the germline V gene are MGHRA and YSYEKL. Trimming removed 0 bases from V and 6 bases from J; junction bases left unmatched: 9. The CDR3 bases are TGCGCCAGCAGCCAAGATAGCGGGAGAGGTCTCGGAAACATTCAGTACTTC. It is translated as CASSQDSGRGLGNIQYF.

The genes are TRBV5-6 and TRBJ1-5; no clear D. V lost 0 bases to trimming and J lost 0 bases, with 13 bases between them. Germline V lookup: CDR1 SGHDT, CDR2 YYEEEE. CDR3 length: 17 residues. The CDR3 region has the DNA TGTGCCAGCAGCTTGGGGCGGGAGTTCGATAGCAATCAGCCCCAGCATTTT. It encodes CASSLGREFDSNQPQHF.

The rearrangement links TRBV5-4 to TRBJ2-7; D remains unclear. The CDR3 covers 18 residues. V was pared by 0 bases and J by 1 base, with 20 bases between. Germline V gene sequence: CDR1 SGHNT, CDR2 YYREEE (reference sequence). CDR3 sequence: CASSLAASAAVPSYEQYF. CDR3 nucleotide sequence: TGTGCCAGCAGCTTGGCCGCATCCGCGGCGGTACCATCCTACGAGCAGTACTTC.

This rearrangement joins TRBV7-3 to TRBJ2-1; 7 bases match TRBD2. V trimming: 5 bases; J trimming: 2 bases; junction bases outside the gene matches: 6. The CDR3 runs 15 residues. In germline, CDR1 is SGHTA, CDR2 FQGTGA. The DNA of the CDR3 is TGTGCCAGCAGCCAATTAGCGGGCGCCTACAATGAGCAGTTCTTC. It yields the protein CASSQLAGAYNEQFF.

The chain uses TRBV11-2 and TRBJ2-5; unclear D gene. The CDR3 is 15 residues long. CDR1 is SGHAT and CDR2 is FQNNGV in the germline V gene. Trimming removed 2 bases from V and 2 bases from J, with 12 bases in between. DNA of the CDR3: TGTGCCAGCAGCTTAATAGCCCCGCCGCAAGAGACCCAGTACTTC. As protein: CASSLIAPPQETQYF.

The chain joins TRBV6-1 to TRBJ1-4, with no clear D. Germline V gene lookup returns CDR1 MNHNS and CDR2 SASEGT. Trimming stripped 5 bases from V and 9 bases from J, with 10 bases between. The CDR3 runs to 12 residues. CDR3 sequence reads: CASSPTGKKLFF. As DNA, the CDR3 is TGTGCCAGCAGTCCGACGGGGAAAAAACTGTTTTTT.